This T cell receptor beta chain was recovered during a study of control samples from healthy donors and cancer patients (dated by TCRdb to the early 2020s). Remarks on this clone: Its specific antigen is unknown. Base qualities are not at hand, and no much larger clone is one base apart.

Including cysteine and phenylalanine, the CDR3 has 15 amino acids. Just CDR3 DNA is preserved here, 45 bases in frame from base 1. Based on the germline V gene (reference sequence), the CDR1 and CDR2 sequences are LNHDA and SQIVND. Trimming takes 6 bases off V and 1 base off J; junction bases not matched to a gene: 0. To prepare the library, the immunoSEQ multiplex PCR assay was applied. The clones in this table, taken by TCRdb from immuneACCESS, are in-frame only. Not every clone is retained; where verified, under half of the shortfall comes from an unresolved V gene, and the cause of the rest is unknown. This sample is represented by some 150,000 clones; 91% of them were singletons. 1.5% of the sample is taken by the ten largest.

The clonotype comes from a woman younger than 45 in good health. The source material was blood. The rearranged chain carries TRBV19 and TRBJ2-3; 14 bases in the junction line up with TRBD2. The nucleotides read TGTGCCAGTAGGGGACTAGCGGGGGGCACAGATACGCAGTATTTT. Translated, this gives CASRGLAGGTDTQYF.